This T cell receptor (beta chain) was identified during a study of blood T cell repertoires in COVID-19. Overall study context: Samples came from the United States, Italy and Spain, spanning acute and convalescent COVID-19.

Only in-frame clones appear in the TCRdb table, and some are missing; sequencing was by immunoSEQ multiplex PCR. In the table there are some 100,000 clones, 88% of which are singletons. The CDR3 has 14 amino acids. The germline V gene encodes CDR1 LGHNA and CDR2 YSLEER. The V end lost 6 bases, the J end lost 1 base, and 12 bases lay between the germline ends. Sequenced input: peripheral blood. The sequence derives from a man between 50 and 59 years old with COVID-19, enrolled during active disease. The chain is built from TRBV4-3 and TRBJ1-1; D unclear. The DNA of the CDR3 is TGCGCCAGCAGTCCCGTTGGGCAGAACACTGAAGCTTTCTTT. It is translated as CASSPVGQNTEAFF.